The 10 T cell receptor beta chains below come from one sample, sequenced in a study of blood T cell repertoires in COVID-19. Sequenced by immunoSEQ multiplex PCR; TCRdb stores in-frame clones only, minus some. Of fewer than 500,000 clones listed, about 90% are singletons. Sample: PBMCs or T cells enriched from blood (not recorded which). Source of these receptors: a woman under 30 with acute COVID-19.

This chain uses TRBV6-5 with TRBJ1-2; D is ambiguous. Per the germline V gene, CDR1 is MNHEY and CDR2 is SVGAGI. Trimming took 0 bases from V and 6 from J, leaving 11 bases between them. The CDR3 length is 14 residues. The CDR3 is CASSYSATPNGYTF. CDR3 coding DNA: TGTGCCAGCAGTTACTCCGCGACACCGAATGGCTACACCTTC.

CDR3 loop: CASSRWRAPFNQPQHF. DNA of the CDR3: TGTGCCAGCAGCCGGTGGAGGGCGCCCTTCAATCAGCCCCAGCATTTT. V gene TRBV5-6 combines with J gene TRBJ1-5; D uncertain. Germline assignment: CDR1 SGHDT and CDR2 YYEEEE. The CDR3 sequence is 16 residues long. V lost 4 bases to trimming and J lost 3 bases, with 17 bases between them. The full variable domain, with the rest looked up from reference TRBV5-6 and TRBJ1-5, is DAGVTQSPTHLIKTRGQQVTLRCSPKSGHDTVSWYQQALGQGPQFIFQYYEEEERQRGNFPDRFSGHQFPNYSSELNVNALLLGDSALYLCASSRWRAPFNQPQHFGDGTRLSIL.

The chain uses TRBV28 and TRBJ2-7; 8 nucleotides agree with TRBD2. Germline CDR1 MDHEN, CDR2 SYDVKM. V gave up 5 bases and J gave up 6 bases; unmatched junction bases: 12. This CDR3 spans 15 amino acids. The CDR3: CASSLPREETSEQYF. The CDR3, as DNA: TGTGCCAGCAGTCTCCCGCGGGAGGAAACTTCCGAGCAGTACTTC.

The V gene is TRBV12-3 or TRBV12-4, the J gene TRBJ2-7; TRBD1 agrees at 7 bases. CDR3 size: 13 residues. Trimming cost V 7 bases and J 2 bases; bases outside gene matches: 5. The chain's CDR3 is CASNRDSPYEQYF. The CDR3 DNA reads TGTGCCAGCAACCGGGACAGCCCCTACGAGCAGTACTTC.

The V call is TRBV11-2, the J call TRBJ2-1; no definite D call. This CDR3 has 13 residues. CDR1 is SGHAT, CDR2 FQNNGV, per germline. Deletions cut 1 base from V and 4 bases from J, with 5 bases between. The CDR3 DNA is TGTGCCAGCAGCTTAGCGAGATACAATGAGCAGTTCTTC. Its protein product is CASSLARYNEQFF.

The chain combines TRBV9 with TRBJ2-7, with TRBD2 identical over 7 bases. The germline V gene encodes CDR1 SGDLS and CDR2 YYNGEE. V was pared by 4 bases and J by 5 bases, with 9 bases of the junction left unmatched. This CDR3 region has 14 residues. For the CDR3, the DNA is TGTGCCAGCAGCCCTCGGACTAGTGTTGACGAGCAGTACTTC. Amino acid sequence: CASSPRTSVDEQYF.

The chain links TRBV7-9 to TRBJ2-5; 8 bases fit TRBD2. Germline V gene data show CDR1 as SEHNR and CDR2 as FQNEAQ (reference sequence). The CDR3 contains 15 residues. Trimming cost V 5 bases and J 2 bases; bases outside gene matches: 7. CDR3: CASSPRGGQQETQYF. The DNA of the CDR3 is TGTGCCAGCAGCCCTCGGGGGGGGCAGCAAGAGACCCAGTACTTC.

CDR3: CASSIAAGGLTEAFF. The CDR3, as DNA: TGTGCCAGTAGTATTGCGGCAGGGGGGCTCACTGAAGCTTTCTTT. J is TRBJ1-1 and V is TRBV19; 7 bases map to TRBD1. The CDR3 runs 15 residues. The germline V gene encodes CDR1 LNHDA and CDR2 SQIVND (reference sequence). The V segment lost 3 bases and the J segment 4 bases; nucleotides outside the gene matches: 8.

The sample holds one count of this clone. The V gene is TRBV11-2, the J gene TRBJ1-2, with D unclear. The V end was cut by 3 bases, the J end by 0 bases, with 11 bases between. This CDR3 spans 15 amino acids. Per the germline V gene, CDR1 is SGHAT and CDR2 is FQNNGV. Written as DNA, the CDR3 is TGTGCCAGCAGCTTTAACGGCAGGACTAACTATGGCTACACCTTC. As protein: CASSFNGRTNYGYTF.

The V and J genes are TRBV7-9 and TRBJ2-1; possible D gene TRBD2, 5 bases. CDR1 is SEHNR and CDR2 is FQNEAQ in the germline V gene (reference sequence). The CDR3 length is 15 residues. Trimming took 2 bases from V and 7 from J, leaving 15 bases between them. The CDR3 DNA reads as TGTGCCAGCAGCTTAACTCCCCTAGCCTTTAATGAGCAGTTCTTC. It codes for CASSLTPLAFNEQFF.